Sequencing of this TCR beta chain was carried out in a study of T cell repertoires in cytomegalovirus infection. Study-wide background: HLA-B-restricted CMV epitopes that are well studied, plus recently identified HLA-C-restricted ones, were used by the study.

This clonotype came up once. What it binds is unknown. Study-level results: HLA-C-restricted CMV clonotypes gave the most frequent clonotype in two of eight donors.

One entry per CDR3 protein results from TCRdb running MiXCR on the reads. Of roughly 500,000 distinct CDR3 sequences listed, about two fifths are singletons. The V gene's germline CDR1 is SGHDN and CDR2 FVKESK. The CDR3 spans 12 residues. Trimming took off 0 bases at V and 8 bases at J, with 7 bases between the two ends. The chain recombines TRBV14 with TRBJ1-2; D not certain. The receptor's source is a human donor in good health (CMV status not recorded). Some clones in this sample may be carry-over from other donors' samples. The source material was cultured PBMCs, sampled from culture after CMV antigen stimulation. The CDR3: CASSQDFWGYTF. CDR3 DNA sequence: TGTGCCAGCAGCCAAGATTTTTGGGGCTACACCTTC.